These T cell receptor beta chains were read from a single sample in a study of blood T cells in healthy people across ages. TCRdb independently ran MiXCR on the 5' RACE reads; one entry per CDR3 protein. The top ten clones hold roughly 13% of a sample with 850,000 to 1,000,000 distinct CDR3 sequences, 40% to 60% of them seen once. The specimen sequenced was blood. These receptors all stem from a man aged 25-45 years in good health. CDR3s include the opening cysteine and the closing phenylalanine or tryptophan. D genes are given only for firm matches. Clone size is stated in some rows and not others, as once, few, many or a class when expanded.

.,TRBV12-3/TRBV12-4,TRBJ2-5,few,CASSLAGRKETQYF,TGTGCCAGCAGTTTAGCGGGACGTAAGGAGACCCAGTACTTC
TRBD1,TRBV2,TRBJ2-7,.,CASSVGRGRGEQYF,TGTGCCAGCAGTGTTGGCAGGGGGCGCGGGGAGCAGTACTTC
.,TRBV29-1,TRBJ1-2,.,CSVENGDNYGYTF,TGCAGCGTTGAGAACGGAGACAACTATGGCTACACCTTC
TRBD2,TRBV6-6,TRBJ2-1,.,CASRVAGALNEQFF,TGTGCCAGCAGGGTAGCGGGGGCCCTGAATGAGCAGTTCTTC
TRBD1,TRBV4-3,TRBJ2-7,.,CASSQGQASSYEQYF,TGCGCCAGCAGCCAGGGACAGGCCAGCTCCTACGAGCAGTACTTC
TRBD2,TRBV9,TRBJ2-3,.,CASSADSGGASDTQYF,TGTGCCAGCAGCGCAGATAGCGGGGGGGCCTCAGATACGCAGTATTTT
.,TRBV7-2,TRBJ1-6,few,CASSSRTVDNSPLHF,TGTGCCAGCAGCTCGAGGACAGTCGATAATTCACCCCTCCACTTT
.,TRBV7-2,TRBJ2-2,.,CASSPGRGATGELFF,TGTGCCAGCAGCCCGGGTCGTGGGGCAACCGGGGAGCTGTTTTTT
.,TRBV29-1,TRBJ1-1,few,CSAARQYTEAFF,TGCAGCGCTGCGCGGCAGTACACTGAAGCTTTCTTT
TRBD2,TRBV5-1,TRBJ2-3,once,CASSHSGGATDTQYF,TGCGCCAGCAGCCACAGCGGGGGCGCCACAGATACGCAGTATTTT
.,TRBV6-6,TRBJ2-7,few,CASSYPLMDRSDEQYF,TGTGCCAGCAGTTACCCCCTAATGGACCGGTCGGACGAGCAGTACTTC
TRBD1,TRBV28,TRBJ1-6,few,CASSPPTGGNSPLHF,TGTGCCAGCAGCCCCCCGACAGGGGGTAATTCACCCCTCCACTTT
.,TRBV27,TRBJ2-7,.,CASSLYDTAYEQYF,TGTGCCAGCAGTTTATATGACACCGCCTACGAGCAGTACTTC
.,TRBV7-3,TRBJ1-1,few,CASSYDSSSEAFF,TGTGCCAGCAGCTACGACAGTTCCTCTGAAGCTTTCTTT